The 29 T cell receptor beta chains listed next were all sequenced from one sample in a study of T cells in tuberculosis. Only in-frame clones appear in the TCRdb table, and some are missing; sequencing was by immunoSEQ multiplex PCR. The table includes 25,000 to 35,000 clones, over 90% detected once. Sequenced sample: PBMCs. The receptors here all came from a donor aged 10-29 years with latent tuberculosis or without tuberculosis infection.

This rearrangement joins TRBV5-4 to TRBJ1-3; no firm D call. Germline V gives CDR1 SGHNT, CDR2 YYREEE (reference sequence). The V end was cut by 0 bases, the J end by 4 bases, with 5 bases between. The CDR3 runs 13 residues. The CDR3 DNA reads as TGTGCCAGCAGCTTGGCCGAGGGAAACACCATATATTTT. Protein product: CASSLAEGNTIYF.

This clone was observed a single time. This rearrangement joins TRBV18 to TRBJ2-3; TRBD1 matches at 7 bases. Germline values: CDR1 KGHSH, CDR2 LQKENI. Trimming cost V 10 bases and J 3 bases; bases outside gene matches: 13. The CDR3 is 15 residues long. The DNA of the CDR3 is TGTGCCACCAACTCAGACAGGGAACATACAGATACGCAGTATTTT. Protein: CATNSDREHTDTQYF. The variable domain in full, completed from reference TRBV18 and TRBJ2-3, reads NAGVMQNPRHLVRRRGQEARLRCSPMKGHSHVYWYRQLPEEGLKFMVYLQKENIIDESGMPKERFSAEFPKEGPSILRIQQVVRGDSAAYFCATNSDREHTDTQYFGPGTRLTVL.

This sequence joins TRBV5-1 and TRBJ1-1; D is possibly TRBD1 (5 bases). Germline-derived CDR1 and CDR2 are SGHRS and YFSETQ. V shed 1 base and J shed 5 bases, with 9 bases lying between them. This CDR3 has 13 amino acids. Written as DNA, the CDR3 is TGCGCCAGCAGCTTGAATCAGGGAACTGAAGCTTTCTTT. This encodes CASSLNQGTEAFF.

This clone was seen a single time. The chain combines TRBV28 with TRBJ2-3; TRBD2 aligns across 8 bases. Germline V CDR1 and CDR2: MDHEN, SYDVKM. The CDR3 consists of 16 residues. Trimming cost V 0 bases and J 6 bases; bases outside gene matches: 8. CDR3 loop: CASSLWGTASGDTQYF. CDR3 nucleotide sequence: TGTGCCAGCAGTTTATGGGGCACGGCTAGCGGGGATACGCAGTATTTT.

This clone showed up just once. J is TRBJ1-5 and V is TRBV4-1; 9 bases align to TRBD1. CDR3 size: 18 residues. The V gene end was trimmed by 2 bases and the J gene end by 6 bases; junction bases not matched to a gene: 14. Germline values: CDR1 MGHRA, CDR2 YSYEKL. CDR3 DNA: TGCGCCAGCAGCCAAAAAGGGACAGGGAGGGGAATAGGTCAGCCCCAGCATTTT. Translating gives CASSQKGTGRGIGQPQHF.

The V gene is TRBV14, the J gene TRBJ1-3; D is uncertain. This CDR3 has 15 residues. CDR1 is SGHDN and CDR2 is FVKESK in the germline V gene. V lost 0 bases, J lost 4 bases, and 10 bases lay in between. The CDR3 bases are TGTGCCAGCAGCCAAGATTGGGCGTGGGGAAACACCATATATTTT. Translating it yields CASSQDWAWGNTIYF. The variable domain in full, completed from reference TRBV14 and TRBJ1-3, reads EAGVTQFPSHSVIEKGQTVTLRCDPISGHDNLYWYRRVMGKEIKFLLHFVKESKQDESGMPNNRFLAERTGGTYSTLKVQPAELEDSGVYFCASSQDWAWGNTIYFGEGSWLTVV.

The V call is TRBV10-3, the J call TRBJ2-3, with 16 bases lining up with TRBD2. V shed 6 bases and J 4 bases; nucleotides not matched to a gene: 10. This CDR3 contains 18 residues. Germline V lookup: CDR1 ENHRY, CDR2 SYGVKD. The CDR3 coding sequence is TGTGCCATCAGGCCCGAGGGACTAGCGGGGGGGCCGGCAGATACGCAGTATTTT. This codes for CAIRPEGLAGGPADTQYF.

The chain recombines TRBV4-1 with TRBJ2-2, with TRBD1 as a possible D gene (5 bases). Trimming shortened V by 3 bases and J by 6 bases, and 14 bases separated the two germline ends. Germline V lookup: CDR1 MGHRA, CDR2 YSYEKL. The CDR3 runs to 15 residues. CDR3 sequence: CASSHPLGVPGELFF. CDR3 nucleotide sequence: TGCGCCAGCAGCCACCCCCTAGGGGTACCCGGGGAGCTGTTTTTT.

The V gene is TRBV7-8, the J gene TRBJ2-6; 7 nucleotides match TRBD2. This CDR3 has 16 residues. Germline V gene lookup returns CDR1 SGHVS and CDR2 FQNEAQ. The trim removed 4 bases at V and 4 bases at J, leaving 7 bases unmatched. The CDR3 reads CASSSPGGPGANVLTF. DNA for the CDR3: TGTGCCAGCAGCTCCCCGGGGGGTCCCGGGGCCAACGTCCTGACTTTC.

V and J are TRBV19 and TRBJ2-7; maybe TRBD2 (5 bases). The CDR3 spans 12 residues. Germline loops: CDR1 LNHDA, CDR2 SQIVND (reference sequence). With 3 bases removed from V and 5 bases from J, the gap between germline ends came to 8 bases. The DNA of the CDR3 is TGTGCCAGTAGTATGAGGGCGAACGAGCAGTACTTC. It yields the protein CASSMRANEQYF.

V gene TRBV5-6 combines with J gene TRBJ1-3; D is perhaps TRBD1 (5 bases). Germline V CDR1 and CDR2: SGHDT, YYEEEE. This CDR3 spans 17 amino acids. Trimming removed 1 base at V and 0 bases at J, with 14 bases between. This chain's CDR3 is CASSLRQPSRSGNTIYF. The CDR3, as DNA: TGTGCCAGCAGCTTGAGACAGCCATCCCGCTCTGGAAACACCATATATTTT.

The V and J genes are TRBV27 and TRBJ1-4; 7 bases are a match to TRBD1. The V segment lost 3 bases and the J segment 4 bases; nucleotides outside the gene matches: 2. This CDR3 has 14 residues. From germline, CDR1 is MNHEY and CDR2 SMNVEV (reference sequence). DNA of the CDR3: TGTGCCAGCAGTTTGGGACAGAATAATGAAAAACTGTTTTTT. This gives the protein CASSLGQNNEKLFF. The variable domain in full, completed from reference TRBV27 and TRBJ1-4, reads EAQVTQNPRYLITVTGKKLTVTCSQNMNHEYMSWYRQDPGLGLRQIYYSMNVEVTDKGDVPEGYKVSRKEKRNFPLILESPSPNQTSLYFCASSLGQNNEKLFFGSGTQLSVL.

This clone was seen a handful of times. The gene calls are TRBV2 and TRBJ2-7; 10 positions match TRBD2. This CDR3 is 15 amino acids long. Looked up from germline, CDR1 is SNHLY and CDR2 is FYNNEI. The V gene end was trimmed by 6 bases and the J gene end by 6 bases; junction bases not matched to a gene: 11. DNA of the CDR3: TGTGCCAGCAGGCTAGCGGGAGCTCCGCCGGGCGAGCAGTACTTC. Translation: CASRLAGAPPGEQYF.

The gene calls are TRBV5-6 and TRBJ2-1; TRBD2 matches 11 bases. The CDR3 loop spans 16 amino acids. The V segment lost 4 bases and the J segment 8 bases; nucleotides outside the gene matches: 11. CDR1 is SGHDT and CDR2 is YYEEEE in the germline V gene. The CDR3 reads CASSPLGSGGAHEQFF. CDR3 sequence (DNA): TGTGCCAGCAGCCCCCTGGGTAGCGGGGGGGCTCATGAGCAGTTCTTC. The entire variable domain, with the rest obtained from reference TRBV5-6 and TRBJ2-1, is as follows: DAGVTQSPTHLIKTRGQQVTLRCSPKSGHDTVSWYQQALGQGPQFIFQYYEEEERQRGNFPDRFSGHQFPNYSSELNVNALLLGDSALYLCASSPLGSGGAHEQFFGPGTRLTVL.

This sequence joins TRBV2 and TRBJ2-3, with TRBD2 matching over 16 bases. Germline CDR1 is SNHLY and CDR2 is FYNNEI. The CDR3 spans 16 residues. J lost 5 bases, V lost 5 bases, and 4 bases had no gene match. In nucleotides, the CDR3 is TGTGCCAGCAGTCGGGGACTAGCGGGAGGGCAAGATACGCAGTATTTT. This gives the protein CASSRGLAGGQDTQYF.

A remark on this clone: An end of the junction differs from the germline gene, which may be a read error. The CDR3 DNA sequence: TGTGCCAGCTGCTTGTCACAGAACGCCTACGAGCAGTACTTC. Translating gives CASCLSQNAYEQYF. The chain carries TRBV5-6 and TRBJ2-7; unclear D gene. CDR1 and CDR2 from the germline V gene are SGHDT and YYEEEE. The CDR3 is 14 amino acids.

The chain links TRBV28 to TRBJ2-7, with D perhaps matching TRBD2 (6 bases). Germline values: CDR1 MDHEN, CDR2 SYDVKM. V lost 3 bases, J lost 4 bases, and 10 bases lay in between. The CDR3 totals 13 residues. CDR3 nucleotide sequence: TGTGCCAGCAGTTTGTATGGGGGGTACGAGCAGTACTTC. It yields the protein CASSLYGGYEQYF.

The chain carries TRBV7-9 and TRBJ1-1; D unclear. The CDR3 consists of 13 residues. V gave up 4 bases and J gave up 3 bases, with 9 bases separating them. Per the germline V gene, CDR1 is SEHNR and CDR2 is FQNEAQ (reference sequence). CDR3 loop: CASSSLTDTEAFF. The DNA for the CDR3 is TGTGCCAGCAGCTCATTAACGGACACTGAAGCTTTCTTT.

This chain connects TRBV27 to TRBJ2-7; 7 bases are a match to TRBD1. This CDR3 contains 16 residues. Germline assignment: CDR1 MNHEY and CDR2 SMNVEV (reference sequence). V shed 5 bases, J shed 3 bases, and the junction held 13 bases outside the gene matches. CDR3 coding DNA: TGTGCCAGCAGTCGGGACAGCCAAACAATAAACTACGAGCAGTACTTC. Translation: CASSRDSQTINYEQYF.

This chain joins TRBV10-3 and TRBJ1-2, with TRBD1 identical over 8 bases. The CDR3 covers 14 residues. After removal of 4 bases from V and 8 bases from J, the junction contained 9 bases not matched to a gene. Germline-derived CDR1 and CDR2 are ENHRY and SYGVKD. CDR3 residues: CAISGVRGHGGYTF. Here the CDR3 DNA reads TGTGCCATCAGTGGTGTCAGGGGGCATGGGGGCTACACCTTC.

V is TRBV5-1 and J is TRBJ2-7; 10 nucleotides line up with TRBD1. V shed 5 bases and J 4 bases; nucleotides not matched to a gene: 15. Germline CDR1 is SGHRS and CDR2 is YFSETQ. The CDR3 covers 17 residues. This CDR3 reads CASRGFGGRQGAYEQYF. CDR3 DNA: TGCGCCAGCAGGGGTTTCGGTGGAAGACAGGGGGCTTACGAGCAGTACTTC. Full variable domain (missing parts from reference TRBV5-1 and TRBJ2-7): KAGVTQTPRYLIKTRGQQVTLSCSPISGHRSVSWYQQTPGQGLQFLFEYFSETQRNKGNFPGRFSGRQFSNSRSEMNVSTLELGDSALYLCASRGFGGRQGAYEQYFGPGTRLTVT.

The rearrangement uses TRBV28 and TRBJ1-5; D gene ambiguous. V was shortened by 6 bases and J by 6 bases, with 9 bases between the two germline ends. The CDR3 is 12 residues long. Per the germline V gene, CDR1 is MDHEN and CDR2 is SYDVKM. The CDR3 DNA follows: TGTGCCAGCAGGCCCGGTAGTCAGCCCCAGCATTTT. As protein: CASRPGSQPQHF. The full variable domain, with the rest looked up from reference TRBV28 and TRBJ1-5, is DVKVTQSSRYLVKRTGEKVFLECVQDMDHENMFWYRQDPGLGLRLIYFSYDVKMKEKGDIPEGYSVSREKKERFSLILESASTNQTSMYLCASRPGSQPQHFGDGTRLSIL.

The chain recombines TRBV19 with TRBJ2-7, with 11 bases that match TRBD1. With 5 bases clipped from V and 2 bases from J, the junction kept 5 bases outside the gene matches. Germline loops: CDR1 LNHDA, CDR2 SQIVND (reference sequence). The CDR3 is made up of 15 amino acids. For the CDR3, the DNA is TGTGCCAGTAGTGCACAGGGACAGGGGGCCTACGAGCAGTACTTC. As protein: CASSAQGQGAYEQYF.

The V call is TRBV5-6, the J call TRBJ1-5; 7 bases match TRBD1. The trim removed 4 bases at V and 4 bases at J, leaving 8 bases unmatched. This CDR3 contains 15 residues. Per germline, CDR1 SGHDT and CDR2 YYEEEE. Here the CDR3 reads CASSHGQAINQPQHF. CDR3 coding DNA: TGTGCCAGCAGCCACGGACAGGCGATAAATCAGCCCCAGCATTTT.

The V gene is TRBV19, the J gene TRBJ1-1, with TRBD1 matching 8 bases. Germline CDR1 and CDR2: LNHDA and SQIVND (reference sequence). The CDR3 totals 17 residues. V was clipped by 7 bases and J by 5 bases; unmatched bases: 18. The CDR3 nucleotides read TGTGCCAGTATAACGACCCAGGGGGCCCCGTTCGGAACTGAAGCTTTCTTT. Its protein is CASITTQGAPFGTEAFF.

This clone was seen just once. The V and J genes are TRBV5-6 and TRBJ2-2; 9 bases are shared with TRBD1. J lost 3 bases, V lost 2 bases, and 11 bases had no gene match. Germline V gene lookup returns CDR1 SGHDT and CDR2 YYEEEE. CDR3 length equals 18 residues. The CDR3 region is CASSLISNRGLHTGELFF. CDR3 DNA: TGTGCCAGCAGCTTAATTAGTAACAGGGGGCTTCACACCGGGGAGCTGTTTTTT.

This chain connects TRBV19 to TRBJ1-1; 8 nucleotides agree with TRBD1. CDR3 length: 13 residues. Germline CDR1 and CDR2: LNHDA and SQIVND (reference sequence). V was clipped by 4 bases and J by 11 bases; unmatched bases: 9. CDR3 nucleotide sequence: TGTGCCAGTAGTAATAACAGGGGGATTGGGGCTTTCTTT. It codes for CASSNNRGIGAFF.

V gene TRBV23-1 combines with J gene TRBJ2-1; D is perhaps TRBD2 (5 bases). TRBV23-1 is annotated as an ORF whose role is uncertain. V lost 4 bases to trimming and J lost 5 bases, with 18 bases between them. The CDR3 is 16 amino acids. CDR3 DNA: TGCGCCAGCAGTCTCAAGATCGGTAGAGGGCACAATGAGCAGTTCTTC. Its protein product is CASSLKIGRGHNEQFF.

V gene TRBV7-2 combines with J gene TRBJ2-1; D may be TRBD2 (5 bases). V lost 3 bases to trimming and J lost 9 bases, with 12 bases between them. The CDR3 contains 13 residues. Looked up from germline, CDR1 is SGHTA and CDR2 is FQGNSA. The CDR3: CASSFATSSEQFF. CDR3 DNA: TGTGCCAGCAGCTTCGCTACTAGTAGTGAGCAGTTCTTC.